This T cell receptor (beta chain) comes out of a study of identical twins. TCRdb reprocessed the 5' RACE reads via MiXCR and lists one record per CDR3 protein. Of about 220,000 distinct CDR3 sequences in the sample, approximately 9% were seen once. The study, taken as a whole, reports: Out-of-frame alpha sequences common to twins exhibited an excess of low generation probability. Part of the zero-insertion signal could reflect confounding by invariant MAIT and iNKT cells.

Healthy Caucasians made up all donors. From germline, CDR1 is MNHEY and CDR2 SVGAGI. The CDR3 is 13 amino acids. V was trimmed by 6 bases and J by 1 base, leaving 10 bases between them. This clonotype was counted a few times. Its target is not known. Sequenced material: memory (CD45RO+) T cells sorted from blood. The gene calls are TRBV6-5 and TRBJ2-7; D could derive from TRBD1 or TRBD2 (5 bases each). The receptor comes from a young woman in good health. CDR3 sequence: CASRYGASYEQYF. The CDR3 bases are TGTGCCAGCAGATACGGGGCATCCTACGAGCAGTACTTC.